This T cell receptor beta chain was documented in a study of technical replicates of blood from a few donors. Unmatched junction bases numbered 15, after V lost 3 bases and J lost 4 bases. The CDR3 is 18 residues long. Germline V gene data show CDR1 as PRHDT and CDR2 as FYEKMQ (reference sequence). Method: immunoSEQ multiplex PCR; TCRdb's copy keeps in-frame clones and lacks some. The sample contains 60,000 to 95,000 clones, about nine tenths of which appear only once. The source of this sequence is a human donor in good health. Some clones in this sample may be carry-over from other donors' samples. Sequencing used T cells isolated from PBMCs. V and J are TRBV13 and TRBJ2-7; 10 bases are a match to TRBD2. The CDR3 sequence is CASSFSMASGSIWYEQYF. CDR3 DNA sequence: TGTGCCAGCAGCTTTAGCATGGCTAGCGGGAGCATTTGGTACGAGCAGTACTTC.